Below, 8 T cell receptor beta chains from the same sample are listed, as sequenced in a study of breast tumors, draining lymph nodes, adjacent tissues. One entry per CDR3 protein results from TCRdb running MiXCR on the multiplex PCR reads. The table lists about 300,000 distinct CDR3 sequences, around 30% of them singletons. Samples came from axillary lymph nodes draining the breast cancer. The sample taken for sequencing was axillary lymph node tissue. Receptors were obtained from a female donor with breast cancer. Some clones in this sample may be carry-over from other donors' samples.

This chain uses TRBV7-2 with TRBJ1-5, with D possibly being TRBD1 (5 bases). CDR1 SGHTA and CDR2 FQGNSA come from the germline V gene. The CDR3 extends over 15 amino acids. The V and J ends lost 5 bases and 11 bases respectively, with 22 bases between them. As DNA, the CDR3 is TGTGCCAGCAGCCCGATCGGGCAGGGAAGGGAGACCCAGCATTTT. Protein: CASSPIGQGRETQHF.

With regard to this clonotype: One end of the junction fails to match germline, which may point to a read error. The chain combines TRBV29-1 with TRBJ1-1; a possible D gene is TRBD1 (6 bases). The germline gives CDR1 SQVTM, CDR2 ANQGSEA. This CDR3 region has 13 residues. The CDR3: CSVEQGQNIEAFF. The CDR3 region has the DNA TGCAGCGTGGAGCAGGGGCAGAACATTGAAGCTTTCTTT.

This clonotype was seen ten or more times. The chain has TRBV14 and TRBJ2-7; 12 bases line up with TRBD2. The germline V gene encodes CDR1 SGHDN and CDR2 FVKESK. The CDR3 totals 15 residues. With V trimmed by 4 bases and J by 4 bases, 5 bases remained unmatched. CDR3 amino acids: CASSRTGTSGYEQYF. In DNA, the CDR3 is TGTGCCAGCAGCCGAACCGGGACTAGCGGGTACGAGCAGTACTTC.

The gene calls are TRBV27 and TRBJ2-5, with D possibly matching TRBD1 (6 bases). Germline CDR1 and CDR2: MNHEY and SMNVEV (reference sequence). This CDR3 contains 14 residues. Trimming removed 5 bases at V and 7 bases at J, with 17 bases between. CDR3 nucleotides: TGTGCCAGCAGTCCCCCGGGACATCCATGGACCCAGTACTTC. It codes for CASSPPGHPWTQYF.

This clonotype has ten or more counts. As DNA, the CDR3 is TGTGCCATCAGTGAGGGGGGCCGAACAGGCTATGGCTACACCTTC. Translating gives CAISEGGRTGYGYTF. The V gene is TRBV10-3, the J gene TRBJ1-2, with D maybe TRBD1 (6 bases). The CDR3 runs to 15 residues. Germline values: CDR1 ENHRY, CDR2 SYGVKD. V was trimmed by 2 bases and J by 4 bases, leaving 14 bases between them.

In this sample, this clonotype turned up many times. This sequence joins TRBV19 and TRBJ2-2; 7 nucleotides agree with TRBD1. Germline lookup yields CDR1 LNHDA and CDR2 SQIVND (reference sequence). The CDR3 has 11 residues. V was pared by 8 bases and J by 6 bases, with 0 bases of the junction left unmatched. The CDR3 region has the DNA TGTGCCAGTCAGGGGGCCGGGGAGCTGTTTTTT. Protein: CASQGAGELFF.

This sequence joins TRBV27 and TRBJ1-2; 10 bases fit TRBD1. The CDR3 contains 14 residues. V shed 5 bases and J 5 bases; nucleotides not matched to a gene: 5. Germline V gives CDR1 MNHEY, CDR2 SMNVEV (reference sequence). The chain's CDR3 is CASSIGDRGYGYTF. The CDR3 DNA is TGTGCCAGCAGTATCGGGGACAGGGGTTATGGCTACACCTTC.

As concerns this clonotype: One end of the junction fails to match germline, which may point to a read error. CDR3 DNA sequence: TGTGCCTGCAGCCACCCCGGGACAGGCTACGCAGGGTACTTC. Its translation: CACSHPGTGYAGYF. The rearrangement links TRBV3-1 to TRBJ2-7; 8 bases agree with TRBD1. CDR3 size: 14 residues. Looked up from germline, CDR1 is LGHDT and CDR2 is YNNKEL (reference sequence).